This T cell receptor beta chain comes out of a study of shared clonotypes between healthy human individuals (dated by TCRdb to 2019 to 2021). For the wider study: The cohort included three men and a couple of women between 18 and 49 years of age. For each donor, CD4 naive and CD4 memory were each given three plates, CD8 naive was given two plates, and CD8 memory was given one plate. To estimate repertoire size and how much clonotypes are shared between individuals, the study performed deep sequencing of blood TCR repertoires from a few healthy adults. To increase sequencing depth and limit assay-specific biases, different laboratories used diverse techniques to prepare libraries and sequence TCR repertoires. Leukapheresis yielded between about 0.94 and 8.9 billion PBMCs per donor. Study-wide conclusions, independent of this receptor: Only blood was sampled, and tissue TCR repertoires likely differ from those in blood. Rarefaction of sorted-subset datasets indicated incomplete sequencing despite the large sequencing depth. The small number of donors limited the genetic and exposure-history diversity represented. Compared with non-shared clonotypes, the clonotypes found in all four sorted-subset donors had higher generation probabilities. Based on pairwise subsampling, the degree of clonotype sharing among donors was expected to be affected by sequencing depth. When a handful of donors were compared, the shared fraction of clonotypes was about 5% for naive CD4, around 3.5% for naive CD8, 2% to 2.5% for memory CD4, and roughly 0.4% for memory CD8. Estimated clonotype richness was generally larger for naive than for memory subsets.

TCR CDR3 regions were amplified from genomic DNA by multiplex PCR using the deep immunoSEQ assay. Extracted genomic DNA from each cell subset was spread evenly across all wells of several immunoSEQ 96-well plates, with each plate serving as a replicate. Each replicate PCR for sorted subsets received approximately 220 ng genomic DNA, equal to about 30,000 T cell genomes. Purified libraries were measured with a Qubit 3.0 fluorometer, size-checked on a Bioanalyzer 2100, and measured again with the KAPA Library Quantification kit. Every immunoSEQ 96-well plate was sequenced on a separate single-read 150-cycle Illumina NextSeq 550 flow cell. The paper's processing steps were these. Because the immunoSEQ output included only junctional sequences and no quality scores, the filtering could not be the same as the filtering used for full-length reads. To assign V/J genes and CDR3, sequences were annotated against IMGT germline references using PyIR, a Python wrapper for IgBLAST v1.9. Any read was removed if the V/J assignment was weak (E-value above 1e-6), the CDR3 was missing, or the read contained stop codons, out-of-frame junctions, or ambiguous translated residues. V3J clonotypes were defined as sequences sharing the same inferred V gene, J gene, and CDR3 amino acid sequence. The percentage overlap between two repertoires was calculated by dividing the number of shared unique clonotypes by the size of the smaller repertoire. RTK rarefaction, the Chao1 estimator, and Recon v2.1 estimates of unobserved clonotypes were used to assess repertoire richness. Generation probabilities were computed with OLGA for all TCRbeta clonotypes obtained by the gDNA method from four donors. This is the immuneACCESS table as TCRdb keeps it, with only in-frame sequences that have V and J called. A part of the clones is gone; compared with another copy, unresolved V genes explain less than half, and the rest is unexplained. V and J calls and clone size are as listed in that table; D and trimming were resolved from the DNA. Across this sample there are roughly 600,000 clones, with about 98% seen only once. Clones ranked in the top ten supply around 0.3% of the sample.

CD8 naive samples were CD45RO-negative cells positively selected for CCR7, giving a CD45RA+CCR7+ population that excluded TemRA cells. The donors were healthy, HIV-negative adults who had no recently reported acute infections or vaccinations. Every donor was a Caucasian adult living in Nashville, Tennessee, USA. Blood was obtained by leukapheresis, after which PBMCs were separated by Ficoll-Histopaque density gradient centrifugation and cryopreserved in liquid nitrogen vapor phase. Purity and quantity of every magnetically sorted T cell population were checked by analytical flow cytometry. From each sorted fraction, genomic DNA was isolated and quantified by UV absorbance on a Nanodrop 2000c. The germline V end is reduced by 5 bases and the J end by 4 bases; junction bases left unmatched: 3. Taken from the germline V gene (reference sequence), the CDR1 and CDR2 loops are LNHNV and YYDKDF. Its CDR3 holds 15 amino acids, cysteine through phenylalanine. Only the CDR3 portion is preserved as DNA: 45 bases, with reading frame beginning at the first base.

This clone was observed once. What antigen it recognizes has not been identified. No per-base quality is available; no much larger clone lies one base away. The sequenced material came from naive CD8+ T cells sorted from blood. According to the study, the label for this sample's cell subset or site signals: CD45RA+CCR7+. The receptor was isolated from a man aged 25-45 years in good health. The chain is assembled from TRBV15 and TRBJ1-5; TRBD1 fits 12 bases in the junction. CDR3 reads: CATSWDRGLNQPQHF. Read as DNA, the sequence is TGTGCCACCAGCTGGGACAGGGGGCTAAATCAGCCCCAGCATTTT.